This TCR beta chain was recorded in a study of CD8+CD57+ T cells in acquired aplastic anemia listed by TCRdb under 2018. About the investigation overall: DNA extracted from sorted CD4+ and CD8+ cells had a mean of about 3.3 ug, with a range of roughly 0.19 to 27.4 ug. A CD8+CD57+ expansion meant a frequency higher than the mean frequency seen in healthy subjects.

Expansion of CD8+CD57+ cells had been shown by flow cytometry in the patients chosen for sequencing. Severe acquired aplastic anemia was diagnosed in all patients according to International Study of Aplastic Anemia and Agranulocytosis and Camitta criteria. No patient had received any therapy when blood was sampled. In this study, sorted CD4+ and CD8+ T cells from the blood of healthy subjects and of severe aplastic anemia patients had their TCR repertoires deep-sequenced. Patients were enrolled under clinicaltrials.gov protocols 00001620, 01623167, 00001397, 00071045, 00081523 and 00961064 in the USA. Ficoll-Paque density gradient centrifugation was used to isolate peripheral blood mononuclear cells. CD4+ and CD8+ T cells were sorted by FACS or magnetic beads before DNA extraction. Results and caveats for the whole study, not just this receptor: No significant difference in CD8+ Simpson's diversity was found between patients and healthy controls (P=0.060). About 30 CD8+ CDR3 sequences were found in both patients and controls but appeared to be highly expressed in patients and within the immunodominant clones of the patients.

Profiling of TCR beta VDJ combinations and CDR3 sequences used genomic DNA as the template. TCR repertoire sequencing was run on an Illumina HiSeq 2000. The study's processing was this. Repertoire assessment relied on Simpson's diversity index, CDR3 size and DJ length profiles, and TRBV/TRBJ rearrangement plots. The most abundant DNA sequence in the deep sequencing data was defined as the immunodominant clone. CDR3 amino acid sequences were checked for sharing between subjects and were compared against published repertoires and the VDJdb database. Clones were called with MiXCR by TCRdb after fastp trimmed the public reads at Q25, and only in-frame beta chains were retained. Rows are combined by CDR3 protein, so each entry shows the most common genes and DNA. The authors' filters were not applied to this entry. This sample has approximately 130,000 distinct CDR3 sequences in its table, and about 50% of those were observed once. Of the sample, roughly 30% falls within the top ten clones.

For CDR1 and CDR2, the germline V gene lists SGDLS and YYNGEE. Trimming takes 7 bases from V and 9 bases from J, and the germline ends sit 8 bases apart. The CDR3 covers 11 residues, taking in both the cysteine and the phenylalanine. Only the CDR3 portion is preserved as DNA: 33 bases, with reading frame beginning at the first base. To note about this clonotype: Which antigen it targets is not known. The record has no base qualities; no much larger clone is one base away.

Recombination linked TRBV9 to TRBJ1-6, with no D gene named confidently. This clonotype was obtained from a human donor with aplastic anemia. The sample comprised sorted CD4+, CD8+, or CD8+CD57+ T cells (not recorded which) from PBMCs. Here the CDR3 is given as CASGLGSPLHF. DNA sequence: TGTGCCAGCGGTTTGGGTTCACCCCTCCACTTT.